The T cell receptor beta chain under discussion was sequenced for a study of blood T cell repertoires in COVID-19. Data came from immunoSEQ multiplex PCR; TCRdb stores just in-frame clones and leaves some out. This table holds a few hundred thousand clones, roughly 87% found once. The CDR3 runs to 16 residues. The V and J ends lost 5 bases and 3 bases, in that order; junction bases with no gene match: 8. Germline CDR1 SNHLY, CDR2 FYNNEI. The specimen was PBMCs or T cells enriched from blood (not recorded which). This TCR was sampled from a woman aged 25 to 39 who had recovered from COVID-19. V is TRBV2 and J is TRBJ2-2, with 8 bases identical to TRBD2. The CDR3 nucleotides are TGTGCCAGCAGTCCCCCGGGGGGGCCGGACACCGGGGAGCTGTTTTTT. It encodes CASSPPGGPDTGELFF.